The clone carrying this T cell receptor beta chain was counted a few times. Its antigen remains unidentified. Primed by a sample-barcoded 5' primer and a J-beta primer mix, a second PCR proceeded for roughly 7 to 11 cycles. MiXCR, applied by TCRdb to the 5' RACE reads, yields one record per CDR3 protein. The table has approximately 900,000 distinct CDR3 sequences, around 48% seen once. The data were taken from a study of blood T cells in healthy people across ages. Study information: When template switching was applied, about one barcoded beta molecule was captured per two T cells.

Each sample provided at least 6 micrograms of extracted total RNA. V shed 0 bases and J 3 bases; nucleotides not matched to a gene: 14. The CDR3 totals 18 residues. CDR1 and CDR2 (germline): DFQATT, SNEGSKA (reference sequence). Study-level results: From one million sequenced T cells, diversity estimates were lower bounds. Among long-lived donors, naive CD4+ cells were more numerous and diversity higher than in aged donors.

Sequenced sample: blood. The gene calls are TRBV20-1 and TRBJ2-7; 10 nucleotides align to TRBD1. This clonotype originated in a man aged 25 to 40 in good health. Here the CDR3 reads CSARDGSSARDRGYEQYF. As DNA, the CDR3 is TGCAGTGCTAGAGATGGTAGTAGTGCCCGGGACAGGGGCTACGAGCAGTACTTC.